The 18 T cell receptor beta chains listed next were all sequenced from one sample in a study of blood T cell repertoires in COVID-19. TCRdb keeps only in-frame clones here, not all; method: immunoSEQ multiplex PCR. The profile covers 150,000 to 200,000 clones, with around 88% appearing a single time and about 4.7% taken by the ten largest. Sequencing was done on a sample of peripheral blood. These TCRs come from a human donor in a cohort sampled during active COVID-19.

This clone has only one observation. The chain joins TRBV19 to TRBJ2-7; TRBD1 might be the D (5 bases). Germline CDR1 LNHDA, CDR2 SQIVND (reference sequence). V was trimmed by 4 bases and J by 2 bases, leaving 15 bases between them. This CDR3 is built from 15 residues. The chain's CDR3 is CASSTPGQHAYEQYF. In DNA, the CDR3 is TGTGCCAGTAGTACCCCCGGACAACATGCCTACGAGCAGTACTTC.

The V gene is TRBV5-6, the J gene TRBJ1-1, with TRBD1 matching over 9 bases. Germline CDR1 reads SGHDT; CDR2 reads YYEEEE. V lost 3 bases and J lost 3; bases outside the gene matches: 0. This CDR3 comprises 13 residues. CDR3 in DNA: TGTGCCAGCAGCTGGACAGGGGACACTGAAGCTTTCTTT. Encoded protein: CASSWTGDTEAFF.

The chain couples TRBV7-2 to TRBJ2-1; D remains unclear. CDR1 and CDR2 (germline): SGHTA, FQGNSA. V dropped 2 bases and J dropped 5 bases, with 13 bases sitting between them. The CDR3 has 15 amino acids. In DNA, the CDR3 is TGTGCCAGCAGCTTAAATCGAGCTGCTCACAATGAGCAGTTCTTC. Translation: CASSLNRAAHNEQFF. The full variable domain, in which reference TRBV7-2 and TRBJ2-1 provide the parts outside the CDR3, is GAGVSQSPSNKVTEKGKDVELRCDPISGHTALYWYRQSLGQGLEFLIYFQGNSAPDKSGLPSDRFSAERTGGSVSTLTIQRTQQEDSAVYLCASSLNRAAHNEQFFGPGTRLTVL.

V gene TRBV24-1 combines with J gene TRBJ1-1; 7 nucleotides match TRBD1. CDR3 length: 13 residues. Trimming cost V 8 bases and J 8 bases; bases outside gene matches: 10. Germline loops: CDR1 KGHDR, CDR2 SFDVKD. CDR3 coding DNA: TGTGCCACCAAACCGGGACAGCTAGGAGAAGCTTTCTTT. It specifies CATKPGQLGEAFF.

The chain is built from TRBV9 and TRBJ2-2; TRBD1 aligns across 8 bases. The J segment lost 5 bases and the V segment lost 3 bases, leaving 0 bases of the junction unmatched. The germline V gene has CDR1 SGDLS and CDR2 YYNGEE. This CDR3 has 13 residues. The CDR3 here is CASSGTGTGELFF. The CDR3, as DNA: TGTGCCAGCAGCGGGACAGGGACCGGGGAGCTGTTTTTT.

The chain employs TRBV30 and TRBJ1-3; perhaps TRBD1 as D (5 bases). Between the trimmed V and J ends, which lost 0 bases and 3 bases, there was a span of 12 bases. The germline gives CDR1 GTSNPN, CDR2 SVGIG (reference sequence). This CDR3 comprises 15 residues. The CDR3 DNA follows: TGTGCCTGGAGTGTACTGGGGGGGGTTGGAAACACCATATATTTT. This gives the protein CAWSVLGGVGNTIYF.

The chain joins TRBV30 to TRBJ2-1, with 7 bases lining up with TRBD2. Looked up from germline, CDR1 is GTSNPN and CDR2 is SVGIG (reference sequence). V shed 5 bases and J 2 bases; nucleotides not matched to a gene: 9. The CDR3 totals 15 residues. For the CDR3, the DNA is TGTGCCTGGGGTAACGACGGGAGGCCCTACAATGAGCAGTTCTTC. Translation: CAWGNDGRPYNEQFF. Based on the CDR3 plus reference TRBV30 and TRBJ2-1, the full variable domain is SQTIHQWPATLVQPVGSPLSLECTVEGTSNPNLYWYRQAAGRGLQLLFYSVGIGQISSEVPQNLSASRPQDRQFILSSKKLLLSDSGFYLCAWGNDGRPYNEQFFGPGTRLTVL.

The gene calls are TRBV10-3 and TRBJ1-1; no clear D. This CDR3 is built from 13 residues. Germline V gives CDR1 ENHRY, CDR2 SYGVKD. V shed 8 bases and J shed 0 bases, with 10 bases lying between them. This chain's CDR3 is CAIQEVMNTEAFF. CDR3 sequence (DNA): TGTGCCATCCAGGAAGTAATGAACACTGAAGCTTTCTTT.

This clone came up many times. This chain links TRBV30 with TRBJ1-2; D gene unclear. Trimming left V 1 base short and J 8 bases short, with 8 bases between. CDR1 GTSNPN and CDR2 SVGIG come from the germline V gene (reference sequence). The CDR3 extends over 11 amino acids. The CDR3, as DNA: TGTGCCTGGAGTGGAAATCGGGGCTACACCTTC. Translating it yields CAWSGNRGYTF.

This clone has more than one count but fewer than ten. CDR3 nucleotides: TGTGCCAGCAGCGATAGGGACAGTCCCTATGGCTACACCTTC. Translated: CASSDRDSPYGYTF. The J gene is TRBJ1-2, the V gene TRBV5-5, with 7 nucleotides matching TRBD1. CDR1 is SGHKS and CDR2 is YYEKEE in the germline V gene (reference sequence). Germline trimming cut 4 bases from V and 4 bases from J; bases unmatched to any gene: 7. The CDR3 has 14 amino acids.

This clone appeared a single time. The chain joins TRBV5-1 to TRBJ2-2, with TRBD2 matching over 10 bases. The CDR3 sequence is 16 residues long. The germline CDR1 and CDR2 sequences are SGHRS and YFSETQ. V was clipped by 4 bases and J by 2 bases; unmatched bases: 5. The CDR3 loop reads CASSPGTSANTGELFF. The CDR3 nucleotides are TGCGCCAGCAGCCCGGGGACTAGCGCAAACACCGGGGAGCTGTTTTTT.

This clone was detected only once. The V and J genes are TRBV29-1 and TRBJ2-6, with a tentative D call TRBD1 (6 bases). The CDR3 loop spans 16 amino acids. Germline lookup yields CDR1 SQVTM and CDR2 ANQGSEA. V was shortened by 7 bases and J by 0 bases, with 16 bases between the two germline ends. CDR3 nucleotide sequence: TGCAGCGCCAAAACAGGGAAGGTCTCTGGGGCCAACGTCCTGACTTTC. It encodes CSAKTGKVSGANVLTF.

The chain carries TRBV7-3 and TRBJ2-3; 9 bases are a match to TRBD2. Trimming took 1 base from V and 1 from J; bases not matched to a gene: 9. The CDR3 spans 18 residues. The V gene's germline CDR1 is SGHTA and CDR2 FQGTGA. The CDR3 region has the DNA TGTGCCAGCAGCTTAAGTGGAGTAGCGGGGGCTCGCACAGATACGCAGTATTTT. Encoded protein: CASSLSGVAGARTDTQYF.

CDR3 region: CASSQGNNGNQPQHF. The CDR3 DNA reads TGTGCCAGCAGCCAAGGTAACAACGGCAATCAGCCCCAGCATTTT. The V and J genes are TRBV3-1 (or the pseudogene TRBV3-2) and TRBJ1-5; no clear D. This CDR3 comprises 15 residues. Trimming shortened V by 1 base and J by 2 bases, and 9 bases separated the two germline ends. In germline, CDR1 is LGHDT, CDR2 YNNKEL (reference sequence).

The CDR3 region has the DNA TGTGCCAGCAGCGTCGGAGGGGGACTAGACGAGCAGTACTTC. Encoded protein: CASSVGGGLDEQYF. This sequence joins TRBV9 and TRBJ2-7, with 8 bases aligning to TRBD2. Germline V CDR1 and CDR2: SGDLS, YYNGEE. The ends lost 2 bases at V and 5 bases at J; junction bases unmatched: 6. The CDR3 consists of 14 residues.

Notes on this clone: In the same sample, other DNA sequences code for this CDR3. The gene calls are TRBV28 and TRBJ2-2; TRBD2 matches 11 bases. Germline CDR1 reads MDHEN; CDR2 reads SYDVKM. The CDR3 runs 16 residues. Losses at the gene ends were 5 bases for V and 2 bases for J; bases not matched to a gene: 4. The CDR3 sequence: CASSGGLAVNTGELFF. As DNA, the CDR3 is TGTGCCAGCAGTGGGGGACTAGCGGTAAACACCGGGGAGCTGTTTTTT.

The chain links TRBV15 to TRBJ2-5, with 8 bases lining up with TRBD1. Per germline, CDR1 LNHNV and CDR2 YYDKDF (reference sequence). The CDR3 runs to 15 residues. The V segment lost 4 bases and the J segment 3 bases; nucleotides outside the gene matches: 7. The DNA for the CDR3 is TGTGCCACCAGCAAAGGGACAGGCGGGGAAGAGACCCAGTACTTC. Amino acids: CATSKGTGGEETQYF.

The genes are TRBV4-3 and TRBJ1-6; a possible D gene is TRBD1 (6 bases). There are 16 residues in the CDR3. The V and J ends lost 0 bases and 8 bases respectively, with 14 bases between them. Germline V gene data show CDR1 as LGHNA and CDR2 as YSLEER. The CDR3 region is CASSQDFGTRHSPLHF. The CDR3 region has the DNA TGCGCCAGCAGCCAAGATTTCGGGACAAGACATTCACCCCTCCACTTT.